Presented here are 31 T cell receptor beta chains from one specimen sequenced in a study of T cell changes during pregnancy in multiple sclerosis. TCRdb's table, derived via immunoSEQ multiplex PCR, lists solely in-frame clones and lacks some. In the table there are 60,000 to 85,000 clones, 92% of which are singletons. The specimen was peripheral blood, collected in the second trimester of pregnancy. The source is a female donor in good health, enrolled as a control in a pregnancy study.

V and J are TRBV5-6 and TRBJ1-5; the D is unclear. Between the trimmed V and J ends, which lost 0 bases and 7 bases, there was a span of 11 bases. Germline V gene data show CDR1 as SGHDT and CDR2 as YYEEEE. CDR3 length: 14 amino acids. This chain's CDR3 is CASSLVGTRQPQHF. CDR3 nucleotide sequence: TGTGCCAGCAGCTTGGTGGGTACGAGGCAGCCCCAGCATTTT.

The V gene is TRBV7-9, the J gene TRBJ2-1; TRBD2 matches 8 bases. Germline V CDR1 and CDR2: SEHNR, FQNEAQ (reference sequence). Trimming took 5 bases from V and 8 from J; bases not matched to a gene: 11. The CDR3 length is 15 residues. The CDR3: CASSATGAGVYEQFF. The CDR3 nucleotides are TGTGCCAGCAGCGCCACGGGAGCGGGAGTTTATGAGCAGTTCTTC.

The chain uses TRBV11-2 and TRBJ2-7, with 7 bases aligning to TRBD2. With 2 bases clipped from V and 6 bases from J, the junction kept 10 bases outside the gene matches. The CDR3 is 15 amino acids. CDR1 is SGHAT, CDR2 FQNNGV, per germline. CDR3 loop: CASSLPGLVVGEQYF. The CDR3 DNA is TGTGCCAGCAGCTTACCCGGACTAGTGGTGGGCGAGCAGTACTTC.

This clone has a single count. The rearrangement uses TRBV9 and TRBJ1-1; the D is unclear. Germline V gene sequence: CDR1 SGDLS, CDR2 YYNGEE. V lost 0 bases, J lost 2 bases, and 11 bases lay in between. This CDR3 contains 15 residues. The chain's CDR3 is CASSVGAGSNTEAFF. DNA of the CDR3: TGTGCCAGCAGCGTAGGAGCCGGGAGTAACACTGAAGCTTTCTTT.

The rearrangement uses TRBV4-3 and TRBJ2-1, with 8 bases lining up with TRBD2. The CDR3 extends over 16 amino acids. Germline V CDR1 and CDR2: LGHNA, YSLEER. Germline trimming cut 1 base from V and 4 bases from J; bases unmatched to any gene: 6. CDR3 amino acids: CASSQVISGKYNEQFF. The CDR3 DNA sequence: TGCGCCAGCAGCCAAGTCATTAGCGGGAAGTACAATGAGCAGTTCTTC.

This clone came up once. V is TRBV5-1 and J is TRBJ2-7; 10 nucleotides agree with TRBD2. The trim removed 3 bases at V and 4 bases at J, leaving 4 bases unmatched. Germline V lookup: CDR1 SGHRS, CDR2 YFSETQ. The CDR3 runs 14 residues. The CDR3 sequence is CASSSPGLAYEQYF. CDR3 DNA: TGCGCCAGCAGCTCTCCGGGACTAGCGTACGAGCAGTACTTC.

The J gene is TRBJ2-2, the V gene TRBV29-1; 7 bases agree with TRBD2. Trimming cost V 7 bases and J 4 bases; bases outside gene matches: 3. Per the germline V gene, CDR1 is SQVTM and CDR2 is ANQGSEA. The CDR3 sequence is 12 residues long. This chain's CDR3 is CSGGGSTGELFF. Here the CDR3 DNA reads TGCAGCGGGGGGGGGAGCACCGGGGAGCTGTTTTTT.

This clone appeared a single time. Here the CDR3 reads CASSQGTGAAYEQYF. The CDR3 DNA follows: TGCGCCAGCAGCCAAGGGACAGGGGCCGCCTACGAGCAGTACTTC. V and J are TRBV4-3 and TRBJ2-7; 9 nucleotides match TRBD1. After removal of 1 base from V and 2 bases from J, the junction contained 3 bases not matched to a gene. Germline V lookup: CDR1 LGHNA, CDR2 YSLEER. The CDR3 loop spans 15 amino acids.

This rearrangement joins TRBV7-3 to TRBJ2-2, with 8 bases identical to TRBD1. Germline V gene lookup returns CDR1 SGHTA and CDR2 FQGTGA. The CDR3 runs to 15 residues. V shed 4 bases, J shed 5 bases, and the junction held 6 bases outside the gene matches. CDR3 nucleotides: TGTGCCAGCAGCTCACAGGGGGATCGGACCGGGGAGCTGTTTTTT. Its translation: CASSSQGDRTGELFF.

This clone has just a few counts. The genes are TRBV7-8 and TRBJ2-5; 10 bases match TRBD2. Germline assignment: CDR1 SGHVS and CDR2 FQNEAQ. The CDR3 spans 14 residues. J gave up 5 bases and V 2 bases, and 2 bases lay outside the gene matches. CDR3 sequence: CASSLLAGEETQYF. Here the CDR3 DNA reads TGTGCCAGCAGCTTACTAGCGGGAGAGGAGACCCAGTACTTC.

The V gene is TRBV5-1, the J gene TRBJ1-3, with D maybe TRBD1 (6 bases). The V gene lost 4 bases and the J gene lost 8 bases, with 16 bases spanning the gap. This CDR3 has 14 amino acids. CDR1 is SGHRS and CDR2 is YFSETQ in the germline V gene. The CDR3 sequence: CASSDLQGPDTIYF. The CDR3 nucleotides read TGCGCCAGCAGCGACCTACAGGGTCCCGACACCATATATTTT.

This chain connects TRBV19 to TRBJ2-7; 7 nucleotides align to TRBD2. Looked up from germline, CDR1 is LNHDA and CDR2 is SQIVND (reference sequence). The CDR3 spans 15 residues. V gave up 5 bases and J gave up 4 bases; unmatched junction bases: 11. The DNA of the CDR3 is TGTGCCAGTAGTCCCCCTCCTAGCGGAGATTACGAGCAGTACTTC. This sequence encodes CASSPPPSGDYEQYF.

This clone showed up just once. V is TRBV7-9 and J is TRBJ2-5; TRBD2 is a possible D gene (5 bases). The CDR3 contains 12 residues. The germline gives CDR1 SEHNR, CDR2 FQNEAQ (reference sequence). Trimming took 8 bases from V and 5 from J, leaving 12 bases between them. CDR3 sequence reads: CASLGPGETQYF. CDR3 nucleotides: TGTGCCAGCCTGGGCCCGGGGGAGACCCAGTACTTC.

The genes are TRBV10-2 and TRBJ2-1, with 8 bases aligning to TRBD2. CDR1 is WSHSY and CDR2 is SAAADI in the germline V gene. Unmatched junction bases numbered 7, after V lost 4 bases and J lost 8 bases. The CDR3 has 14 residues. The CDR3 DNA follows: TGCGCCAGCAGTGGGACTAGCTGGTACCATGAGCAGTTCTTC. Translated: CASSGTSWYHEQFF.

The chain has TRBV28 and TRBJ1-2; D possibly corresponds to TRBD1 (5 bases). Trimming removed 6 bases at V and 5 bases at J, with 7 bases between. The CDR3 sequence is 11 residues long. The germline gives CDR1 MDHEN, CDR2 SYDVKM. CDR3 sequence: CASRDIYGYTF. The CDR3 DNA follows: TGTGCCAGCAGGGACATTTATGGCTACACCTTC.

The chain has TRBV27 and TRBJ2-4; D is possibly TRBD1 (5 bases). Germline V lookup: CDR1 MNHEY, CDR2 SMNVEV (reference sequence). This CDR3 region has 14 residues. Trimming took off 5 bases at V and 6 bases at J, with 14 bases between the two ends. CDR3 nucleotides: TGTGCCAGCAGTAGAGACAGACGGGTAAACATTCAGTACTTC. This sequence encodes CASSRDRRVNIQYF.

The V and J genes are TRBV7-9 and TRBJ1-2; 8 bases fit TRBD1. The germline CDR1 and CDR2 sequences are SEHNR and FQNEAQ (reference sequence). J lost 2 bases, V lost 4 bases, and 6 bases had no gene match. The CDR3 length is 15 residues. The CDR3 nucleotides are TGTGCCAGCAGCTCGGGACAGGATAAAAACTATGGCTACACCTTC. The encoded protein is CASSSGQDKNYGYTF. The full variable domain, with the rest looked up from reference TRBV7-9 and TRBJ1-2, is DTGVSQNPRHKITKRGQNVTFRCDPISEHNRLYWYRQTLGQGPEFLTYFQNEAQLEKSRLLSDRFSAERPKGSFSTLEIQRTEQGDSAMYLCASSSGQDKNYGYTFGSGTRLTVV.

The chain carries TRBV19 and TRBJ2-7; a weak D match, TRBD1 (5 bases). Germline CDR1 reads LNHDA; CDR2 reads SQIVND (reference sequence). Trimming took 2 bases from V and 3 from J, leaving 17 bases between them. The CDR3 spans 16 residues. The CDR3 spells CASSIILTDRRYEQYF. DNA of the CDR3: TGTGCCAGTAGTATAATATTGACAGACCGACGCTACGAGCAGTACTTC.

The CDR3 protein is CASSLHSTYEQYF. Written as DNA, the CDR3 is TGTGCCAGCAGCTTGCACAGTACCTACGAGCAGTACTTC. The chain carries TRBV5-6 and TRBJ2-7; D gene ambiguous. The CDR3 sequence is 13 residues long. V was shortened by 1 base and J by 2 bases, with 7 bases between the two germline ends. Germline V gene data show CDR1 as SGHDT and CDR2 as YYEEEE.

The chain uses TRBV2 and TRBJ2-3; TRBD2 matches 7 bases. Germline CDR1 reads SNHLY; CDR2 reads FYNNEI. V shed 2 bases and J 3 bases; nucleotides not matched to a gene: 2. The CDR3 spans 14 residues. CDR3: CASSERGSTDTQYF. The DNA for the CDR3 is TGTGCCAGCAGTGAACGCGGGAGTACAGATACGCAGTATTTT.

The rearrangement uses TRBV28 and TRBJ1-5, with 12 bases identical to TRBD1. This CDR3 has 17 amino acids. Germline CDR1 reads MDHEN; CDR2 reads SYDVKM. The J segment lost 3 bases and the V segment lost 4 bases, leaving 7 bases of the junction unmatched. The CDR3 DNA is TGTGCCAGCAGTTCGGCCGGGACAGGGGGCATCAATCAGCCCCAGCATTTT. As protein: CASSSAGTGGINQPQHF. Looking up the rest from reference TRBV28 and TRBJ1-5 gives the full variable domain: DVKVTQSSRYLVKRTGEKVFLECVQDMDHENMFWYRQDPGLGLRLIYFSYDVKMKEKGDIPEGYSVSREKKERFSLILESASTNQTSMYLCASSSAGTGGINQPQHFGDGTRLSIL.

This clone has just a few counts. This chain uses TRBV25-1 with TRBJ2-1, with 8 bases that match TRBD2. This CDR3 contains 15 residues. CDR1 and CDR2 (germline): MGHDK, SYGVNS. V shed 2 bases, J shed 8 bases, and the junction held 8 bases outside the gene matches. In nucleotides, the CDR3 is TGTGCCAGCAGTGAAACCAGCGGGAGAAGGCATGAGCAGTTCTTC. This gives the protein CASSETSGRRHEQFF.

The V call is TRBV25-1, the J call TRBJ2-5; D is unclear. This CDR3 has 14 amino acids. Germline V gene sequence: CDR1 MGHDK, CDR2 SYGVNS. V was pared by 6 bases and J by 5 bases, with 16 bases between. The CDR3 protein is CASSPLGRQETQYF. The CDR3 DNA is TGTGCCAGCAGCCCCCTGGGCAGGCAGGAGACCCAGTACTTC. Full variable domain (missing parts from reference TRBV25-1 and TRBJ2-5): EADIYQTPRYLVIGTGKKITLECSQTMGHDKMYWYQQDPGMELHLIHYSYGVNSTEKGDLSSESTVSRIRTEHFPLTLESARPSHTSQYLCASSPLGRQETQYFGPGTRLLVL.

This chain connects TRBV9 to TRBJ1-2, with TRBD1 matching over 11 bases. The ends lost 3 bases at V and 4 bases at J; junction bases unmatched: 5. Per the germline V gene, CDR1 is SGDLS and CDR2 is YYNGEE. The CDR3 runs 15 residues. CDR3 residues: CASSEGTGGLYGYTF. The CDR3 nucleotides read TGTGCCAGCAGCGAAGGGACAGGGGGGCTCTATGGCTACACCTTC.

The rearrangement links TRBV7-9 to TRBJ2-5; a weak D match, TRBD1 (5 bases). The ends were cut back, 4 bases at V and 5 bases at J, with 23 bases in the middle. The CDR3 sequence is 17 residues long. CDR1 and CDR2 from the germline V gene are SEHNR and FQNEAQ (reference sequence). The CDR3 DNA reads TGTGCCAGCAGCTCACCTGTGGGGCTGTCGGATGGGGAGACCCAGTACTTC. This gives the protein CASSSPVGLSDGETQYF.

This rearrangement joins TRBV7-6 to TRBJ1-1; D gene uncertain. This CDR3 has 14 residues. Trimming cost V 5 bases and J 0 bases, with 10 bases left between them. Germline V gene data show CDR1 as SGHVS and CDR2 as FNYEAQ. The CDR3 region is CASSPSTLNTEAFF. For the CDR3, the DNA is TGTGCCAGCAGCCCCTCGACACTGAACACTGAAGCTTTCTTT.

The CDR3 spells CASRSPGRTEAFF. In nucleotides, the CDR3 is TGTGCCAGCAGGTCCCCAGGTCGAACTGAAGCTTTCTTT. The V gene is TRBV28, the J gene TRBJ1-1; no firm D call. CDR3 length equals 13 residues. Trimming removed 6 bases from V and 5 bases from J, with 13 bases in between. Germline values: CDR1 MDHEN, CDR2 SYDVKM.

In its sample, this clone was seen once. This rearrangement joins TRBV27 to TRBJ1-3, with 9 bases matching TRBD1. Looked up from germline, CDR1 is MNHEY and CDR2 is SMNVEV (reference sequence). This CDR3 is 17 amino acids long. The V and J ends lost 4 bases and 3 bases, in that order; junction bases with no gene match: 10. CDR3 coding DNA: TGTGCCAGCAGTTATACAGGACAGGGGAGGGATGGAAACACCATATATTTT. This encodes CASSYTGQGRDGNTIYF.

The chain links TRBV5-1 to TRBJ2-5; a weak D match, TRBD1 (6 bases). The CDR3 loop spans 15 amino acids. V lost 1 base and J 5 bases, leaving 15 bases between the germline ends. Germline CDR1 is SGHRS and CDR2 is YFSETQ. CDR3 in DNA: TGCGCCAGCAGCTTGACAGGGACGGAGAGGGAGACCCAGTACTTC. Protein product: CASSLTGTERETQYF.

The gene calls are TRBV28 and TRBJ2-7; 7 bases align to TRBD2. With V trimmed by 6 bases and J by 2 bases, 13 bases remained unmatched. There are 16 residues in the CDR3. Germline lookup yields CDR1 MDHEN and CDR2 SYDVKM. The CDR3 region is CASRAASGLGTYEQYF. The CDR3 nucleotides read TGTGCCAGCAGAGCGGCTAGCGGATTGGGGACCTACGAGCAGTACTTC.

The chain uses TRBV6-1 and TRBJ2-5; D may be TRBD1 (6 bases). Germline loops: CDR1 MNHNS, CDR2 SASEGT. CDR3 size: 13 residues. The germline V and J ends were trimmed by 6 bases and 5 bases, with 13 bases remaining between them. The CDR3 bases are TGTGCCAGCAGCAGGGGTTCTCGTGAGACCCAGTACTTC. Translated: CASSRGSRETQYF.